The 31 T cell receptor beta chains below were found in one sample sequenced in a study of blood T cell repertoires in COVID-19. The method was immunoSEQ multiplex PCR; TCRdb's version includes in-frame clones alone and lacks a portion of them. The top ten clones hold 9.5% to 15% of a sample with some 250,000 clones, 82% of them seen once. The sequenced sample consisted of peripheral blood. The source of these receptors is a woman between 55 and 75 years old with active or convalescent COVID-19.

The chain combines TRBV2 with TRBJ1-2, with D possibly being TRBD1 (5 bases). The CDR3 sequence is 12 residues long. Per germline, CDR1 SNHLY and CDR2 FYNNEI. The V end was cut by 7 bases, the J end by 7 bases, with 13 bases between. CDR3 nucleotides: TGTGCCAGCACTCGGGGGAAGGGTGGCTACACCTTC. Translation: CASTRGKGGYTF.

Notes on this clone: The same CDR3 is also encoded by other DNA sequences in this sample. V is TRBV2 and J is TRBJ1-5; the match to TRBD1 covers 9 bases. V dropped 7 bases and J dropped 1; count of bases not matched to a gene: 5. In germline, CDR1 is SNHLY, CDR2 FYNNEI. There are 15 residues in the CDR3. The CDR3 sequence is CASKGQGMSNQPQHF. CDR3 nucleotide sequence: TGTGCCAGCAAAGGACAGGGGATGAGCAATCAGCCCCAGCATTTT.

The rearrangement joins TRBV11-2 to TRBJ2-2; TRBD2 aligns across 7 bases. Trimming removed 8 bases from V and 2 bases from J; junction bases left unmatched: 11. Per germline, CDR1 SGHAT and CDR2 FQNNGV. The CDR3 is 16 residues long. CDR3 sequence (DNA): TGTGCCAGCCCATCCTGGTCGGGGGGAAACACCGGGGAGCTGTTTTTT. Amino acids: CASPSWSGGNTGELFF. Combining the CDR3 with reference TRBV11-2 and TRBJ2-2 gives the whole variable domain EAGVAQSPRYKIIEKRQSVAFWCNPISGHATLYWYQQILGQGPKLLIQFQNNGVVDDSQLPKDRFSAERLKGVDSTLKIQPAKLEDSAVYLCASPSWSGGNTGELFFGEGSRLTVL.

This chain uses TRBV6-6 with TRBJ1-6; weak D call: TRBD1 (5 bases). Per the germline V gene, CDR1 is MNHNY and CDR2 is SVGAGI (reference sequence). This CDR3 spans 15 amino acids. Deletions cut 4 bases from V and 4 bases from J, with 11 bases between. The DNA of the CDR3 is TGTGCCAGCAGTTCCAAGGGGCTGTATAATTCACCCCTCCACTTT. Its translation is CASSSKGLYNSPLHF.

The rearrangement joins TRBV5-1 to TRBJ2-6, with 8 bases lining up with TRBD2. Germline-derived CDR1 and CDR2 are SGHRS and YFSETQ. The CDR3 spans 18 residues. Trimming took 0 bases from V and 0 from J; bases not matched to a gene: 5. This CDR3 reads CASSLVPGGLSGANVLTF. The CDR3 DNA is TGCGCCAGCAGCTTGGTTCCGGGGGGGCTCTCTGGGGCCAACGTCCTGACTTTC.

V is TRBV12-5 and J is TRBJ1-6; 9 positions agree with TRBD1. The V and J ends lost 2 bases and 5 bases, in that order; junction bases with no gene match: 10. This CDR3 has 18 amino acids. Germline V lookup: CDR1 LGHNT, CDR2 FRNRAP. CDR3 bases: TGTGCTAGTGGTTTGCTATCGGGACAGGGTTTAAATAATTCACCCCTCCACTTT. Translated, it gives CASGLLSGQGLNNSPLHF.

The J gene is TRBJ2-1, the V gene TRBV7-9; 11 nucleotides align to TRBD2. J gave up 7 bases and V 5 bases, and 7 bases lay outside the gene matches. CDR1 is SEHNR, CDR2 FQNEAQ, per germline (reference sequence). The CDR3 extends over 15 amino acids. For the CDR3, the DNA is TGTGCCAGCAGCGCTCCACTAGCGGGAGATAATGAGCAGTTCTTC. This codes for CASSAPLAGDNEQFF.

This rearrangement joins TRBV7-3 to TRBJ2-2, with 10 bases aligning to TRBD2. The germline CDR1 and CDR2 sequences are SGHTA and FQGTGA. The V segment lost 5 bases and the J segment 7 bases; nucleotides outside the gene matches: 10. The CDR3 is 16 amino acids. The CDR3 bases are TGTGCCAGCAGCGCAAACCCCTCTAGCGGGGGCGGGGAGCTGTTTTTT. As protein: CASSANPSSGGGELFF.

The J gene is TRBJ2-1, the V gene TRBV7-6; 8 bases agree with TRBD1. Trimming cost V 4 bases and J 7 bases; bases outside gene matches: 9. From germline, CDR1 is SGHVS and CDR2 FNYEAQ. The CDR3 totals 15 residues. CDR3 in DNA: TGTGCCAGCAGCTCCGGGACAGGCCAAGGGAATGAGCAGTTCTTC. Protein sequence: CASSSGTGQGNEQFF.

CDR3: CASSPAGTSEAFF. CDR3 nucleotides: TGTGCCAGCTCACCAGCCGGGACAAGTGAAGCTTTCTTT. The chain has TRBV18 and TRBJ1-1; possibly TRBD1 for D (6 bases). Germline V lookup: CDR1 KGHSH, CDR2 LQKENI. V was cut by 2 bases and J by 7 bases, with 11 bases left in between. The CDR3 has 13 residues.

A single count supports this clone. The chain couples TRBV4-1 to TRBJ1-1, with TRBD1 identical over 7 bases. Germline V gene lookup returns CDR1 MGHRA and CDR2 YSYEKL. This CDR3 spans 14 amino acids. The V gene end was trimmed by 4 bases and the J gene end by 3 bases; junction bases not matched to a gene: 5. CDR3 in DNA: TGCGCCAGCAGCCCGACAGGGACGGACACTGAAGCTTTCTTT. It translates to CASSPTGTDTEAFF.

The J gene is TRBJ1-5, the V gene TRBV7-8; 7 bases are a match to TRBD1. The CDR3 has 16 amino acids. V lost 4 bases, J lost 1 base, and 7 bases stayed unmatched. Germline assignment: CDR1 SGHVS and CDR2 FQNEAQ. The CDR3 protein is CASSYGQGESNQPQHF. CDR3 in DNA: TGTGCCAGCAGCTATGGCCAGGGGGAAAGCAATCAGCCCCAGCATTTT.

V and J are TRBV20-1 and TRBJ2-3; 7 bases are shared with TRBD2. This CDR3 is 14 amino acids long. From germline, CDR1 is DFQATT and CDR2 SNEGSKA (reference sequence). V was clipped by 3 bases and J by 4 bases; unmatched bases: 7. CDR3 in amino acids: CSASGRAGADTQYF. Here the CDR3 DNA reads TGCAGTGCTAGTGGCCGGGCGGGGGCAGATACGCAGTATTTT.

V gene TRBV6-2 or TRBV6-3 combines with J gene TRBJ2-7; TRBD1 aligns across 9 bases. The CDR3 is made up of 11 amino acids. Germline CDR1 MNHEY, CDR2 SVGEGT. After removal of 4 bases from V and 11 bases from J, the junction contained 3 bases not matched to a gene. DNA of the CDR3: TGTGCCAGCAGTTTCCGGGACAGGGAGTACTTC. Residues: CASSFRDREYF.

V and J are TRBV3-1 (or the pseudogene TRBV3-2) and TRBJ2-5; 13 bases match TRBD2. The V and J ends lost 1 base and 5 bases, in that order; junction bases with no gene match: 1. Germline V lookup: CDR1 LGHDT, CDR2 YNNKEL (reference sequence). The CDR3 is 15 amino acids. CDR3 DNA: TGTGCCAGCAGCCAAGCGGGACTAGCGGGGGAGACCCAGTACTTC. Translation: CASSQAGLAGETQYF.

This clone was counted a single time. The V call is TRBV5-5, the J call TRBJ1-3; D not resolved. The CDR3 spans 14 residues. The germline V and J ends were trimmed by 9 bases and 2 bases, with 15 bases remaining between them. Germline V gene sequence: CDR1 SGHKS, CDR2 YYEKEE (reference sequence). CDR3 loop: CATTDGVPGNTIYF. The CDR3 DNA sequence: TGTGCCACCACAGACGGGGTTCCTGGAAACACCATATATTTT.

The gene calls are TRBV6-5 and TRBJ1-1; D is undetermined. Between the trimmed V and J ends, which lost 2 bases and 1 base, there was a span of 8 bases. Germline V gene sequence: CDR1 MNHEY, CDR2 SVGAGI. The CDR3 has 14 residues. CDR3 nucleotide sequence: TGTGCCAGCAGTTACGCAGGCCAGAACACTGAAGCTTTCTTT. It specifies CASSYAGQNTEAFF.

The chain carries TRBV12-5 and TRBJ2-3, with TRBD1 matching 9 bases. This CDR3 is 17 amino acids long. V gave up 3 bases and J gave up 2 bases; unmatched junction bases: 9. Germline assignment: CDR1 LGHNT and CDR2 FRNRAP. CDR3 in amino acids: CASGFTTGGGITDTQYF. As DNA, the CDR3 is TGTGCTAGTGGTTTTACCACAGGGGGCGGTATCACAGATACGCAGTATTTT.

CDR3 nucleotide sequence: TGTGCCAGCAGCCCCGCGGGCGTCGGGCTACTAAACTATGGCTACACCTTC. Its translation: CASSPAGVGLLNYGYTF. The rearrangement links TRBV3-1 (or the pseudogene TRBV3-2) to TRBJ1-2; no reliable D call. Between the trimmed V and J ends, which lost 4 bases and 2 bases, there was a span of 20 bases. The germline gives CDR1 LGHDT, CDR2 YNNKEL (reference sequence). CDR3 length: 17 amino acids.

This clone was recorded only once. The chain links TRBV5-1 to TRBJ2-5; 10 nucleotides match TRBD2. Germline V gene lookup returns CDR1 SGHRS and CDR2 YFSETQ. The CDR3 consists of 15 residues. With 4 bases clipped from V and 5 bases from J, the junction kept 8 bases outside the gene matches. CDR3 sequence: CASSPSGGYPETQYF. The CDR3, as DNA: TGCGCCAGCAGCCCTAGCGGGGGATATCCGGAGACCCAGTACTTC.

The sample holds one count of this clone. The V gene is TRBV6-5, the J gene TRBJ1-2; D is unclear. V lost 2 bases to trimming and J lost 9 bases, with 13 bases between them. CDR3 length equals 13 residues. The germline V gene encodes CDR1 MNHEY and CDR2 SVGAGI. The CDR3 loop reads CASSYANAPRYTF. The CDR3 DNA is TGTGCCAGCAGTTACGCAAATGCGCCGCGCTACACCTTC.

The V and J genes are TRBV10-2 and TRBJ2-2; the match to TRBD2 covers 12 bases. Germline V gene data show CDR1 as WSHSY and CDR2 as SAAADI. The CDR3 sequence is 15 residues long. Germline trimming cut 2 bases from V and 6 bases from J; bases unmatched to any gene: 1. The CDR3 sequence: CASSEGTSGPGELFF. The CDR3 DNA sequence: TGCGCCAGCAGTGAGGGGACTAGCGGGCCCGGGGAGCTGTTTTTT.

V usage is TRBV6-1 and J usage is TRBJ1-5, with unresolved D. Between the trimmed V and J ends, which lost 0 bases and 6 bases, there was a span of 15 bases. The CDR3 length is 16 residues. The germline V gene encodes CDR1 MNHNS and CDR2 SASEGT. DNA for the CDR3: TGTGCCAGCAGTGAAGCGATCCACTATACCGGTCAGCCCCAGCATTTT. It yields the protein CASSEAIHYTGQPQHF.

This clone has only a few counts. The chain couples TRBV4-1 to TRBJ1-2; 8 positions agree with TRBD1. The CDR3 consists of 12 residues. Trimming at V came to 3 bases and at J to 7 bases, leaving 1 base not matched to a gene. CDR1 is MGHRA and CDR2 is YSYEKL in the germline V gene. The CDR3 DNA follows: TGCGCCAGCAGCCACACAGGGGGTGGCTACACCTTC. Translating it yields CASSHTGGGYTF.

The chain carries TRBV19 and TRBJ1-2; 9 bases are a match to TRBD1. Germline V lookup: CDR1 LNHDA, CDR2 SQIVND (reference sequence). Losses at the gene ends were 4 bases for V and 4 bases for J; bases not matched to a gene: 7. The CDR3 is 15 residues long. This CDR3 reads CASSTGTGQAYGYTF. As DNA, the CDR3 is TGTGCCAGTAGTACTGGGACAGGGCAGGCCTATGGCTACACCTTC.

The V call is TRBV4-1, the J call TRBJ1-4; maybe TRBD1 (6 bases). Germline CDR1 is MGHRA and CDR2 is YSYEKL. The CDR3 contains 14 residues. Trimming stripped 4 bases from V and 4 bases from J, with 10 bases between. The CDR3 loop reads CASSPGHLNEKLFF. CDR3 nucleotide sequence: TGCGCCAGCAGCCCGGGACACCTTAATGAAAAACTGTTTTTT.

The DNA of the CDR3 is TGTGCCAGCAGCCCCCGGCTAGCGGACCTCGTAAAAACCGGGGAGCTGTTTTTT. Translation: CASSPRLADLVKTGELFF. The J gene is TRBJ2-2, the V gene TRBV3-1 (or the pseudogene TRBV3-2); 7 nucleotides align to TRBD2. The germline V gene encodes CDR1 LGHDT and CDR2 YNNKEL (reference sequence). The CDR3 is made up of 18 amino acids. V dropped 4 bases and J dropped 5; count of bases not matched to a gene: 16.

Of note for this clone: Within the sample, other DNA sequences also encode this same CDR3. The chain employs TRBV7-9 and TRBJ1-4; 8 positions match TRBD1. The CDR3 is made up of 14 amino acids. Germline V lookup: CDR1 SEHNR, CDR2 FQNEAQ (reference sequence). The trim removed 5 bases at V and 8 bases at J, leaving 7 bases unmatched. In DNA, the CDR3 is TGTGCCAGCAGCCCTAATACAGGGGGGGAAAAACTGTTTTTT. Amino acid sequence: CASSPNTGGEKLFF.

The V gene is TRBV12-5, the J gene TRBJ1-1; D remains ambiguous. The CDR3 extends over 14 amino acids. CDR1 is LGHNT and CDR2 is FRNRAP in the germline V gene. Trimming removed 2 bases from V and 1 base from J, with 8 bases in between. This CDR3 reads CASGLPPGNTEAFF. CDR3 DNA sequence: TGTGCTAGTGGTTTGCCCCCGGGGAACACTGAAGCTTTCTTT. The full variable domain, completed using reference TRBV12-5 and TRBJ1-1, is DARVTQTPRHKVTEMGQEVTMRCQPILGHNTVFWYRQTMMQGLELLAYFRNRAPLDDSGMPKDRFSAEMPDATLATLKIQPSEPRDSAVYFCASGLPPGNTEAFFGQGTRLTVV.

This clone was recorded a few times. This chain connects TRBV10-1 to TRBJ1-3, with D possibly TRBD1 on 5 matching bases. V was trimmed by 3 bases and J by 5 bases, leaving 11 bases between them. There are 14 residues in the CDR3. Germline loops: CDR1 WNHNN, CDR2 SYGVQD (reference sequence). The CDR3 loop reads CASSDREGRNTIYF. The DNA of the CDR3 is TGCGCCAGCAGTGACAGGGAAGGAAGAAACACCATATATTTT.

The chain joins TRBV18 to TRBJ2-3; 7 positions agree with TRBD2. CDR1 and CDR2 from the germline V gene are KGHSH and LQKENI. The CDR3 runs 16 residues. V gave up 3 bases and J gave up 6 bases; unmatched junction bases: 12. The CDR3 is CASSPGLVSATDTQYF. The CDR3, as DNA: TGTGCCAGCTCACCCGGACTAGTTTCCGCAACCGATACGCAGTATTTT. The full variable domain, rest sourced from reference TRBV18 and TRBJ2-3, is NAGVMQNPRHLVRRRGQEARLRCSPMKGHSHVYWYRQLPEEGLKFMVYLQKENIIDESGMPKERFSAEFPKEGPSILRIQQVVRGDSAAYFCASSPGLVSATDTQYFGPGTRLTVL.